This T cell receptor (beta chain) was identified during a study of T cell responses to AZD1222 COVID-19 vaccine (dated by TCRdb to about 2021). In the study overall: AZD1222 recipients whose second dose came at about 4 weeks and those whose second dose came at about 12 weeks were combined into one group, since spike-specific TCR depth and breadth did not differ between the two schedules. A total of 233 trial participants underwent TCR sequencing, of whom 200 to 220 had received two doses of AZD1222 and some 25 had received two doses of the MenACWY control vaccine. Trial participants were enrolled by age into subgroups of 18-55, 56-69 and 70-plus years, and roughly 150, 30 and 60 TCR-sequenced participants, respectively, were included in these subgroups.

Turning to this clone: The target of this receptor is not known. No quality values exist for individual bases; no much larger clone is one base distant.

The full study reports these points: Most participants were white British and females outnumbered males, and the authors suggested that clonal diversity may have been underestimated. Only a handful of AZD1222 recipients were SARS-CoV-2 seropositive at baseline, limiting conclusions about previously exposed vaccinees. After two AZD1222 doses, spike-specific TCR breadth and depth were significantly higher than at day 0 and than in MenACWY recipients. Because no day 14 peak-response samples were available, the repertoires could be characterized only after the peak T cell response. In the small 56-69-year group, the increase in depth fell short of significance, most likely because of low power. The vaccine-associated CD4 TCRs covered the entire spike protein, and the dominant responses fell in regions 160-218 and 743-854. Reportedly, almost half of the unique spike-specific TCRs recognized epitopes lying outside the regions that are mutated in the B.1.351 and B.1.1.7 variants.

The CDR3 regions of human TCRbeta chains were analyzed by immunosequencing. As for the original processing: TCRs in the repertoires were compared against a reference library of SARS-CoV-2-specific TCRs that had been generated with the MIRA antigen-specificity platform. Breadth was defined as the fraction of unique TCRs that were SARS-CoV-2-associated, and depth was defined as the fraction of total T cells that were SARS-CoV-2-associated. Using the MIRA data, every spike-specific TCR was mapped to the spike region that the TCR reacted to and assigned to either a CD4 or a CD8 class. Log10-transformed breadth and depth values were compared by one-way ANOVA with Sidak's multiple comparisons tests. TCRdb provides this immuneACCESS table in a form limited to in-frame rearrangements. Some clones are lacking; in checked studies, under half of them reflect an unresolved V gene, and why the rest are absent is not known. The D gene and trimming were derived from the DNA, and the V and J assignments and clone size from that table. The table for this sample lists 85,000 to 90,000 clones; about 92% of them were counted only once. The ten largest make up 2.5% to 3.5% of the sample.

From the cysteine up to the phenylalanine, the CDR3 has a length of 12 residues. The entry retains the CDR3 DNA only, 36 bases that are in frame from base 1. Cut back by 6 bases and 5 bases, the V and J ends lie 8 bases apart. What this sample's time point label stands for: baseline before first vaccination. Vaccinee samples were obtained from the UK trials COV001 and COV002, which included a single-blind randomized controlled phase 2/3 trial of AZD1222 (ChAdOx1 nCoV-19) in healthy adults. For TCRbeta chain sequencing, PBMC samples were collected from trial participants at day 0 and at day 28 after the second dose.

This TCR derives from an adult in good health. This specimen consisted of peripheral blood, obtained on day 0 of AZD1222 vaccination. The sequence joins TRBV12-3 or TRBV12-4 to TRBJ1-5, with no D gene named confidently. The CDR3 region: CASSPSYQPQHF. The sequence in DNA is TGTGCCAGCAGCCCGAGTTATCAGCCCCAGCATTTT.